This T cell receptor beta chain derives from a study of blood T cell repertoires in COVID-19. Method: immunoSEQ multiplex PCR; TCRdb's copy keeps in-frame clones and lacks some. Of about 110,000 clones detected, roughly 85% appear once; the ten largest clones hold 2.1%. This clone came up a few times. Trimming cost V 6 bases and J 9 bases; bases outside gene matches: 6. Germline CDR1 reads MDHEN; CDR2 reads SYDVKM. This CDR3 has 14 amino acids. The chain is built from TRBV28 and TRBJ1-6; 9 bases line up with TRBD1. The clonotype originates from a human donor in a cohort sampled during active COVID-19. Sample: peripheral blood. The CDR3 protein is CASRPGTGTSPLHF. DNA of the CDR3: TGTGCCAGCAGACCCGGGACAGGGACTTCACCCCTCCACTTT.